Detailed here is one TCR beta chain. Its cognate antigen is unknown. Although they were nominally healthy when sampled, donors likely had unrecorded immune exposures. The data were obtained in a study of cytomegalovirus exposure and HLA in healthy donors. The PCR made use of 60 Vbeta and 13 Jbeta primers. Libraries were prepared by immunoSEQ multiplex PCR; TCRdb keeps only in-frame clonotypes and omits some of them. The data contain 140,000 or so clones, 75% to 90% of them singletons. Whole-study findings and limits: On later analysis, the bulk of CMV-associated TCR beta chains appeared to be HLA-restricted.

This receptor was identified in a man in his forties or fifties in good health and CMV-seronegative. Specimen: PBMCs.

The CDR3 region is CASSLEAGVSGELFF. The CDR3 DNA reads as TGTGCCAGCAGTTTAGAAGCGGGGGTAAGCGGGGAGCTGTTTTTT. The rearrangement uses TRBV28 and TRBJ2-2, with 8 bases identical to TRBD2. The germline CDR1 and CDR2 sequences are MDHEN and SYDVKM. The length of the CDR3 is 15 residues. V was pared by 2 bases and J by 7 bases, with 6 bases of the junction left unmatched.